This note documents a single TCR beta chain sequence. The CDR3 loop spans 15 amino acids. With 5 bases clipped from V and 8 bases from J, the junction kept 10 bases outside the gene matches. Germline V gene sequence: CDR1 LNHDA, CDR2 SQIVND (reference sequence). The sample originates from a study of control samples from healthy donors and cancer patients. Only in-frame clones appear in the TCRdb table, and some are missing; sequencing was by immunoSEQ multiplex PCR. The profile shows some 200,000 clones, over 85% of them singletons. The chain uses TRBV19 and TRBJ2-1, with TRBD1 matching over 9 bases. The clonotype originates from a young man in good health. The material sequenced was blood. As DNA, the CDR3 is TGTGCCAGTAGTTTTCCGGGACAGGGAATGGATGAGCAGTTCTTC. It is translated as CASSFPGQGMDEQFF.